This T cell receptor beta chain was sequenced in a study of cytomegalovirus exposure and HLA in healthy donors. Study observations and caveats: Per a later analysis, about 17,000 TCR beta sequences showed association with HLA alleles at 0.05 false discovery rate.

Points on this clone: Its antigen is unknown.

PCR involved 60 Vbeta and 13 Jbeta primers. Study processing details: Roughly 11 million of the roughly 80 million unique TCR beta chains counted in a later analysis were shared. TCRdb's table, derived via immunoSEQ multiplex PCR, lists solely in-frame clones and lacks some. V and J calls and clone size are given by that table; D and trimming were obtained from the DNA. The table shows more than 90,000 clones, with 75% occurring only once. Per the germline V gene, CDR1 is SQVTM and CDR2 is ANQGSEA. There are 12 residues in the CDR3. J was trimmed by 3 bases and V by 3 bases; bases with no gene match: 1.

The rearrangement joins TRBV29-1 to TRBJ2-7; 8 bases are shared with TRBD1. The sequenced sample consisted of PBMCs. The origin of this receptor is a middle-aged man in good health and CMV-seronegative. CDR3 DNA: TGCAGCGTTGAGGGACAGGACTACGAGCAGTACTTC. It is translated as CSVEGQDYEQYF.